This TCR beta chain was documented in a study of cytomegalovirus exposure and HLA in healthy donors. The PCR employed 60 Vbeta primers together with 13 Jbeta primers. Measured with immunoSEQ multiplex PCR; TCRdb has only the in-frame clones, and not every one. Of around 200,000 clones listed, 80% are singletons. General study points: An ancestry cluster, one associated with Asian ancestry, reportedly showed fewer N-insertions than the roughly 670-donor mean in a later analysis. As a later analysis showed, a missense DCLRE1C variant was linked to trimming of TCR beta V- and J-genes. Serostatus for CMV was the only available immune exposure information.

Concerning this clone: Its antigen is unknown.

The clonotype was recovered from a boy younger than 18 in good health and CMV-seronegative. Sequenced: PBMCs.

The CDR3 is CASSIQAGGLKTQYF. The DNA for the CDR3 is TGTGCCAGTAGTATACAAGCGGGGGGGCTGAAGACCCAGTACTTC. V gene TRBV19 combines with J gene TRBJ2-5, with 10 bases fitting TRBD2. CDR3 length: 15 residues. The V gene end was trimmed by 2 bases and the J gene end by 6 bases; junction bases not matched to a gene: 6. Germline-derived CDR1 and CDR2 are LNHDA and SQIVND (reference sequence).